This T cell receptor (beta chain) was documented in a study of human T cells and chemical hapten exposure. Whole-study context: All through the approximately 24-week study, the scalp of each patient received diphenylcyclopropenone doses weekly.

TCRdb fed the RACE reads into MiXCR, producing one record per CDR3 protein. This sample yields roughly 380,000 distinct CDR3 sequences, of which approximately 5.1% are seen a single time; just over 2.5% belongs to the top ten. This CDR3 region has 14 residues. CDR1 is DFQATT and CDR2 is SNEGSKA in the germline V gene (reference sequence). Trimming shortened V by 2 bases and J by 4 bases, and 15 bases separated the two germline ends. This clonotype was recorded many times. No antigen is known for it. Study results and limitations: More PT1 expanded TCRs went with higher patch test scores.

Noted time point: pre-sensitization, week 0. Noted treatment: therapeutic diphenylcyclopropenone sensitization with weekly scalp DPC. The source is a woman aged 45-65 years with alopecia areata. Some clones in this sample may be carry-over from other donors' samples. The chain carries TRBV20-1 and TRBJ2-7, with a weak D call TRBD2 (5 bases). The sample was whole blood, taken in connection with sensitization to the hapten diphenylcyclopropenone (DPC). CDR3 in amino acids: CSARLGTGGYEQYF. As DNA, the CDR3 is TGCAGTGCTAGACTCGGAACTGGAGGTTACGAGCAGTACTTC.